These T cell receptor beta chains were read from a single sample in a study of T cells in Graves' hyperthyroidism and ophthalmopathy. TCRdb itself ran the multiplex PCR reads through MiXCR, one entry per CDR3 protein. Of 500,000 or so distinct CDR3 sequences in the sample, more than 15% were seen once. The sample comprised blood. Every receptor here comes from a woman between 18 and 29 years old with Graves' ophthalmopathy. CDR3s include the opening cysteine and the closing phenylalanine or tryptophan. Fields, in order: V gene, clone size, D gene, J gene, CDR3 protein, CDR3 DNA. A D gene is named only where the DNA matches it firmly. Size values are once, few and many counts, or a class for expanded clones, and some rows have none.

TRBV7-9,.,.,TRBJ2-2,CASSTGSGELFF,TGTGCCAGCAGCACAGGGTCCGGGGAGCTGTTTTTT
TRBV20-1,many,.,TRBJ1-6,CSAPGTVYNSPLHF,TGCAGTGCTCCCGGGACGGTCTATAATTCACCCCTCCACTTT
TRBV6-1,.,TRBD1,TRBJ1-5,CASLTGGYYSNQPQHF,TGTGCCAGCCTTACAGGGGGGTACTATAGCAATCAGCCCCAGCATTTT
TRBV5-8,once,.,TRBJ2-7,CASSSELFGPQYF,TGTGCCAGCAGTTCCGAGCTCTTTGGCCCGCAGTACTTC
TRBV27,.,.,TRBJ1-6,CASIKGTDNSPLHF,TGTGCCAGCATCAAGGGGACGGATAATTCACCCCTCCACTTT
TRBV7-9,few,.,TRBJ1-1,CASSPHSTGNTEAFF,TGTGCCAGCAGCCCTCATTCGACAGGGAACACTGAAGCTTTCTTT
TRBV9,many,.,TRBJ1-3,CASSGNSGNTIYF,TGTGCCAGCAGCGGGAACAGTGGAAACACCATATATTTT
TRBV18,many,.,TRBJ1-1,CASSAGVNTEAFF,TGTGCCAGCTCAGCGGGGGTGAACACTGAAGCTTTCTTT
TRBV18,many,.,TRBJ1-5,CASSPLGTINQPQHF,TGTGCCAGCTCACCACTTGGCACGATCAATCAGCCCCAGCATTTT
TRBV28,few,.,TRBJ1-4,CASSFVGRSEKLFF,TGTGCCAGCAGTTTTGTAGGGCGTAGTGAAAAACTGTTTTTT
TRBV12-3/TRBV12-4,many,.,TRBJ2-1,CASSPSASNGNEQFF,TGTGCCAGCAGTCCCTCAGCGTCGAACGGGAATGAGCAGTTCTTC
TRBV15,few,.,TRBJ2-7,CATSRERGGGYEQYF,TGTGCCACCAGCAGAGAACGGGGAGGGGGCTACGAGCAGTACTTC
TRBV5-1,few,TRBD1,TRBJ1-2,CASSLLTGTYGYTF,TGCGCCAGCAGCCTACTGACAGGGACCTATGGCTACACCTTC
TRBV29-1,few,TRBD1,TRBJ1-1,CSVRPGRGMNTEAFF,TGCAGCGTTCGGCCGGGCAGGGGGATGAACACTGAAGCTTTCTTT
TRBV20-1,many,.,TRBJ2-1,CSARGLRRQETINEQFF,TGCAGTGCTAGAGGCTTACGGCGTCAGGAAACTATCAATGAGCAGTTCTTC
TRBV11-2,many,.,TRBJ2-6,CASSLSLGSSNGGANVLTF,TGTGCCAGCAGCTTATCTTTGGGCAGCAGTAATGGCGGGGCCAACGTCCTGACTTTC
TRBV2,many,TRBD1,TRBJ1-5,CASSEEGDRWGNQPQHF,TGTGCCAGCAGTGAAGAAGGGGACAGGTGGGGCAATCAGCCCCAGCATTTT
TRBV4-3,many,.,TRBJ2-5,CASSQDLEKKTQYF,TGCGCCAGCAGCCAAGATCTAGAAAAGAAGACCCAGTACTTC
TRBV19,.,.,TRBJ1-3,CAIGDSLSGNTIYF,TGTGCCATCGGAGACAGCCTCTCTGGAAACACCATATATTTT
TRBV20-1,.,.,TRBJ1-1,CSASAGSTEAFF,TGCAGTGCAAGCGCCGGCAGTACTGAAGCTTTCTTT
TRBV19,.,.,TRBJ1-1,CASREGLMNTEAFF,TGTGCCAGTAGGGAGGGACTGATGAACACTGAAGCTTTCTTT
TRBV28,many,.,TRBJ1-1,CASSSEETEAFF,TGTGCCAGCAGTTCGGAAGAGACTGAAGCTTTCTTT
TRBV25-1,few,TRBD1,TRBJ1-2,CASSEYGQDYGYTF,TGTGCCAGCAGTGAATATGGACAGGACTATGGCTACACCTTC
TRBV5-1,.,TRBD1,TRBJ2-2,CASSLFLTGVAGELFF,TGCGCCAGCAGCTTATTTCTCACAGGGGTAGCCGGGGAGCTGTTTTTT
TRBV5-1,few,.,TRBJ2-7,CASSLVGGGSYEQYF,TGCGCCAGCAGCTTGGTAGGCGGTGGGTCCTACGAGCAGTACTTC
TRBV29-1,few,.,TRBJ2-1,CSVEVRGDEQFF,TGCAGCGTTGAAGTCAGGGGAGATGAGCAGTTCTTC
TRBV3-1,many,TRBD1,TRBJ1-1,CASSQEGGRATEAFF,TGTGCCAGCAGCCAAGAAGGGGGCAGGGCCACTGAAGCTTTCTTT
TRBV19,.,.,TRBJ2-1,CASSIDGGRGYNEQFF,TGTGCCAGTAGTATAGACGGGGGAAGGGGTTACAATGAGCAGTTCTTC
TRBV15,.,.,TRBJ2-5,CATSDRTRQETQYF,TGTGCCACCAGCGACCGGACACGTCAAGAGACCCAGTACTTC
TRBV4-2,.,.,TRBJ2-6,CASSQETGSGANVLTF,TGTGCCAGCAGCCAAGAAACAGGGAGCGGGGCCAACGTCCTGACTTTC
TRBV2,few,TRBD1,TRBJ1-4,CASRERGTANEKLFF,TGTGCCAGCAGGGAGAGGGGGACAGCTAATGAAAAACTGTTTTTT
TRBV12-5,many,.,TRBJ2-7,CASGPSSYEQYF,TGTGCTAGTGGTCCTAGTTCCTACGAGCAGTACTTC
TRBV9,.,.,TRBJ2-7,CASSIGPNSYEQYF,TGTGCCAGCAGCATCGGACCGAACTCCTACGAGCAGTACTTC
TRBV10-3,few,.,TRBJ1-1,CAISESLARNTEAFF,TGTGCCATCAGTGAGTCGTTAGCCAGAAACACTGAAGCTTTCTTT
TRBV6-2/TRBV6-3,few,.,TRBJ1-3,CASIGSVSGNTIYF,TGTGCCAGCATCGGCAGCGTCTCTGGAAACACCATATATTTT
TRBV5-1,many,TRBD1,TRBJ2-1,CASSLTGTGPGGEQFF,TGCGCCAGCAGCTTGACCGGGACAGGGCCTGGTGGTGAGCAGTTCTTC
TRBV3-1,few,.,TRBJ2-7,CASSQGLGGPVGTQYF,TGTGCCAGCAGCCAAGGGCTCGGAGGCCCCGTTGGGACGCAGTACTTC
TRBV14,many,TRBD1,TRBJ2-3,CASSQAGRDRETDTQYF,TGTGCCAGCAGCCAAGCGGGAAGGGACAGGGAAACAGATACGCAGTATTTT
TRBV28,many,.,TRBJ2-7,CASSSLGLSYEQYF,TGTGCCAGCAGTTCCCTTGGGCTTTCTTACGAGCAGTACTTC
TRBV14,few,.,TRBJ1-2,CASSQEMTAYGYTF,TGTGCCAGCAGCCAAGAGATGACAGCCTATGGCTACACCTTC
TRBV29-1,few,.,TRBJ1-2,CSVEDWGTDNYGYTF,TGCAGCGTTGAAGATTGGGGGACGGACAACTATGGCTACACCTTC
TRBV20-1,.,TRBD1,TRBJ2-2,CSARVGTGRTGELFF,TGCAGTGCTAGAGTAGGGACAGGGCGGACCGGGGAGCTGTTTTTT
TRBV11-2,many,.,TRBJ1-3,CASSLDIQRNTIYF,TGTGCCAGCAGCTTAGATATCCAGCGGAACACCATATATTTT